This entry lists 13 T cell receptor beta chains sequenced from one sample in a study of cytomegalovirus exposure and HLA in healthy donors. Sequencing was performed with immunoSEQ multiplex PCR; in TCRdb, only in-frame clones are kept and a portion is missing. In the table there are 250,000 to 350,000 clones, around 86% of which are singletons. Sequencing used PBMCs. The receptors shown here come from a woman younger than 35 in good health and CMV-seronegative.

DNA of the CDR3: TGCGCCAGCAGCCAGGAGGCAGGGGGCGGCTACACCTTC. Translated, it gives CASSQEAGGGYTF. The V and J genes are TRBV4-3 and TRBJ1-2; 8 nucleotides line up with TRBD1. CDR1 is LGHNA and CDR2 is YSLEER in the germline V gene. J gave up 8 bases and V 3 bases, and 5 bases lay outside the gene matches. The CDR3 covers 13 residues.

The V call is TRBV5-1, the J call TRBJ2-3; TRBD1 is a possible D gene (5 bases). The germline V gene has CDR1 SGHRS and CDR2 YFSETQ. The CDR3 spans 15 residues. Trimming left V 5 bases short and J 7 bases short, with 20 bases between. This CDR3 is CASSLEDIKRNTQYF. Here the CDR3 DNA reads TGCGCCAGCAGTCTTGAGGACATAAAACGGAATACGCAGTATTTT.

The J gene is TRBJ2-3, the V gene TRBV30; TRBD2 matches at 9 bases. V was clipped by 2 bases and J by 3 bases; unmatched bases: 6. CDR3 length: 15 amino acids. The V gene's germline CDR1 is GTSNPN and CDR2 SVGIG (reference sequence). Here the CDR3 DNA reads TGTGCCTGGAGTAAAGGTAGCGGGAGTACAGATACGCAGTATTTT. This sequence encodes CAWSKGSGSTDTQYF.

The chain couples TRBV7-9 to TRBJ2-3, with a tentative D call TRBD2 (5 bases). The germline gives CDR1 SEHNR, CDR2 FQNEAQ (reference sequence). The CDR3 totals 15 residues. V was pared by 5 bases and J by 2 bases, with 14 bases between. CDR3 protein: CASSRRGPLTDTQYF. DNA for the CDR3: TGTGCCAGCAGCCGGCGCGGGCCTCTCACAGATACGCAGTATTTT. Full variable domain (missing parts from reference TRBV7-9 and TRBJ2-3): DTGVSQNPRHKITKRGQNVTFRCDPISEHNRLYWYRQTLGQGPEFLTYFQNEAQLEKSRLLSDRFSAERPKGSFSTLEIQRTEQGDSAMYLCASSRRGPLTDTQYFGPGTRLTVL.

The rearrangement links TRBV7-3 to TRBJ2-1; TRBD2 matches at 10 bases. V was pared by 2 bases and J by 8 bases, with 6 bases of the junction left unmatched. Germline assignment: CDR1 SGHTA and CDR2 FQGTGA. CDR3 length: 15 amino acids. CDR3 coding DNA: TGTGCCAGCAGCTTATCCCTCGGACTAGCGGATGAGCAGTTCTTC. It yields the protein CASSLSLGLADEQFF.

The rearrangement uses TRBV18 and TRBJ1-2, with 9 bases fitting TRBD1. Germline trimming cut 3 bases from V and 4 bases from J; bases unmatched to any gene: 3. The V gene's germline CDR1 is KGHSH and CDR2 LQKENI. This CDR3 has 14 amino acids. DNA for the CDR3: TGTGCCAGCTCACCGTTGGGACAGGGCTATGGCTACACCTTC. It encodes CASSPLGQGYGYTF.

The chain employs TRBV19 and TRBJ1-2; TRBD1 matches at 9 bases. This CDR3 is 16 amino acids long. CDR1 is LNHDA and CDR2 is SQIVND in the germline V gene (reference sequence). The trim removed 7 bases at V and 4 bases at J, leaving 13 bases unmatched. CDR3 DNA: TGTGCCAGTACCCCACAGGGGGCCAGGCCCAGCTATGGCTACACCTTC. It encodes CASTPQGARPSYGYTF.

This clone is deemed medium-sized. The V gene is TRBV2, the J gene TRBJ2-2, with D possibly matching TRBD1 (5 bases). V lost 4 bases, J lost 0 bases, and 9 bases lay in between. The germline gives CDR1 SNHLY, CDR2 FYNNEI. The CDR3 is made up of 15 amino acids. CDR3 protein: CASSGRQSNTGELFF. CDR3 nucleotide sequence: TGTGCCAGCAGTGGGCGACAGTCGAACACCGGGGAGCTGTTTTTT.

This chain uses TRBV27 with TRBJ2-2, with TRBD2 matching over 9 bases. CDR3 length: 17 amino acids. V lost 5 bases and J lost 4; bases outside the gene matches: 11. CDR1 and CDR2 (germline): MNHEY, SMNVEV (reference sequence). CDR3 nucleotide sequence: TGTGCCAGCAGTCCCAACCTAGCGGGATTGAGCACCGGGGAGCTGTTTTTT. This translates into CASSPNLAGLSTGELFF.

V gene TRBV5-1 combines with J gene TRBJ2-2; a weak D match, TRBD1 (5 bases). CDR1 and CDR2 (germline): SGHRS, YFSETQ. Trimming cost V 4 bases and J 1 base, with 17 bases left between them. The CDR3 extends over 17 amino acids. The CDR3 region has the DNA TGCGCCAGCAGCCCCTCCCCACAGGAGATGAACACCGGGGAGCTGTTTTTT. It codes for CASSPSPQEMNTGELFF.

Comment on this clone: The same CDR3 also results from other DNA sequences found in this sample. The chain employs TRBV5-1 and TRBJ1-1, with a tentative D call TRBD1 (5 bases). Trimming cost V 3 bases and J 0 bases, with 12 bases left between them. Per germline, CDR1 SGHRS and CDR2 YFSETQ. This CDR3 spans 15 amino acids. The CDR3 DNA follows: TGCGCCAGCAGCTCAGGACAACTGATGAACACTGAAGCTTTCTTT. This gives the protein CASSSGQLMNTEAFF.

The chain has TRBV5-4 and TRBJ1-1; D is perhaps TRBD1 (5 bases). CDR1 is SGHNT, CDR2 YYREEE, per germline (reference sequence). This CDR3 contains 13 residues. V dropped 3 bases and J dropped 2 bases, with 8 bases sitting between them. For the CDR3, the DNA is TGTGCCAGCAGCTGGGGACTTAACACTGAAGCTTTCTTT. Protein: CASSWGLNTEAFF.

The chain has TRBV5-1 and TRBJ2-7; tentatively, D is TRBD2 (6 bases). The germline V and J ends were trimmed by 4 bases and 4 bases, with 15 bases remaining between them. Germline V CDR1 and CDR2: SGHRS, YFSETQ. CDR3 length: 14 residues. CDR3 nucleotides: TGCGCCAGCAGCCCGGGGAGGCGCGGGTACGAGCAGTACTTC. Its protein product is CASSPGRRGYEQYF.